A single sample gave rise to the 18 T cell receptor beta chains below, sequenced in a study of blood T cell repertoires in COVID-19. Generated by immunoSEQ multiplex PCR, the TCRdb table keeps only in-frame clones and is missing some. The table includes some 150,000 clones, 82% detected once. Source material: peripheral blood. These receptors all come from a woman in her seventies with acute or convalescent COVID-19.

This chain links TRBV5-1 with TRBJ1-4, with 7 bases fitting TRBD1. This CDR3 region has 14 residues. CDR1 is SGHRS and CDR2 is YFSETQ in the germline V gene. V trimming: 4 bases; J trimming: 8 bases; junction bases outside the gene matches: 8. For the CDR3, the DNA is TGCGCCAGCAGCCTAGGGACAGTTCGGGAAAAACTGTTTTTT. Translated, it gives CASSLGTVREKLFF.

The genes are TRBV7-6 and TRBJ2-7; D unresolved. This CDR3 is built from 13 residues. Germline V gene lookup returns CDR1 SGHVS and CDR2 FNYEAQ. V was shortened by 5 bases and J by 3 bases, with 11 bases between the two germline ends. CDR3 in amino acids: CASSATALYEQYF. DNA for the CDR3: TGTGCCAGCAGCGCTACAGCTCTCTACGAGCAGTACTTC.

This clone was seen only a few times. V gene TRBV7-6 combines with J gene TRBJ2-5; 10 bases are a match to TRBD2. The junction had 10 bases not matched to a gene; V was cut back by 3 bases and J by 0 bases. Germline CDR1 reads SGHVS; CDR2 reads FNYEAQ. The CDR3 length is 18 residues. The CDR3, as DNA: TGTGCCAGCAGCTTTCAGAAGCCCAGCGGGGGGGACCAAGAGACCCAGTACTTC. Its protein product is CASSFQKPSGGDQETQYF.

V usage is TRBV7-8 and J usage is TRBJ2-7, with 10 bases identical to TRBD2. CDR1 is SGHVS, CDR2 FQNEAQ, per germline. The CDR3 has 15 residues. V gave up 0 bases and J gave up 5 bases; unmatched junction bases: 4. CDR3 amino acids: CASSLALAGVNEQYF. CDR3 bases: TGTGCCAGCAGCTTAGCGCTAGCGGGAGTTAACGAGCAGTACTTC.

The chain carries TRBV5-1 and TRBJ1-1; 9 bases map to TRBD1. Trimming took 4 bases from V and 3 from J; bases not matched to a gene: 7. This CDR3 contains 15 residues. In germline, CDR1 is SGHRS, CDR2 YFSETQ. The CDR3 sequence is CASSPGQGSYTEAFF. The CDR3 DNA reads TGCGCCAGCAGCCCCGGACAGGGGTCCTACACTGAAGCTTTCTTT.

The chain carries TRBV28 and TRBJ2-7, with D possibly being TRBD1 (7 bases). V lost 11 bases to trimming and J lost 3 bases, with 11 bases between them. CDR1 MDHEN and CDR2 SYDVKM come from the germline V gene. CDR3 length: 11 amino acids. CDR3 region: CASQGGYEQYF. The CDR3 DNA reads TGTGCCTCCCAGGGGGGCTACGAGCAGTACTTC. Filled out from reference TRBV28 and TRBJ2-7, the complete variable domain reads DVKVTQSSRYLVKRTGEKVFLECVQDMDHENMFWYRQDPGLGLRLIYFSYDVKMKEKGDIPEGYSVSREKKERFSLILESASTNQTSMYLCASQGGYEQYFGPGTRLTVT.

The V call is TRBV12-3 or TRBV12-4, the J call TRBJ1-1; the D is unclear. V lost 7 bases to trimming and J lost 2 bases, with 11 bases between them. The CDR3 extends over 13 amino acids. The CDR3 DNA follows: TGTGCCAGCACCCTCTCCCTCAACACTGAAGCTTTCTTT. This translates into CASTLSLNTEAFF.

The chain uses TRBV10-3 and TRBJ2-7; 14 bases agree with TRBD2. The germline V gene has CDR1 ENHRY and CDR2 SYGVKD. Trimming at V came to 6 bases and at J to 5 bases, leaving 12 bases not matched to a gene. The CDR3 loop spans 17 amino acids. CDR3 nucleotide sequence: TGTGCCATCAGGGGGACTAGCGGGAGTATAGGACTTGACGAGCAGTACTTC. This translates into CAIRGTSGSIGLDEQYF.

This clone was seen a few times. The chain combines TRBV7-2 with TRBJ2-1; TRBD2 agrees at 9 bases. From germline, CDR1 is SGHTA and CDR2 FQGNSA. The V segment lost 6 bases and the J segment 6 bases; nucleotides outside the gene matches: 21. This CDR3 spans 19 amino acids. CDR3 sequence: CASRIQGIRPGGRGNEQFF. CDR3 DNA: TGTGCCAGCAGGATCCAGGGGATCCGCCCGGGCGGGAGGGGCAATGAGCAGTTCTTC.

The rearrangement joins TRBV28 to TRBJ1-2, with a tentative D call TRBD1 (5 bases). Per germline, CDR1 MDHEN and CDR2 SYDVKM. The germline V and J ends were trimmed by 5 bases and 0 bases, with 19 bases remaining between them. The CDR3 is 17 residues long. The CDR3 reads CASSKLQGKATNYGYTF. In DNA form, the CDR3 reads TGTGCCAGCAGTAAACTCCAGGGAAAGGCCACTAACTATGGCTACACCTTC.

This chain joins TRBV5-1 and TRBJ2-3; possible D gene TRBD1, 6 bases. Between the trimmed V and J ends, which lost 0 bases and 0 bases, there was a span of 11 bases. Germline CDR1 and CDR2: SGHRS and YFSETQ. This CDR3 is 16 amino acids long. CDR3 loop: CASSLGDRSSTDTQYF. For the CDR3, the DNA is TGCGCCAGCAGCTTGGGTGACAGGTCTAGCACAGATACGCAGTATTTT.

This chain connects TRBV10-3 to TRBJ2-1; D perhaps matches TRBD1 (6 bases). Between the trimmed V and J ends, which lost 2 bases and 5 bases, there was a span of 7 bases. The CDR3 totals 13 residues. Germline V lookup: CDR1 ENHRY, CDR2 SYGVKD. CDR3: CAISEGQHNEQFF. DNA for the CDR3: TGTGCCATCAGTGAGGGACAGCACAATGAGCAGTTCTTC.

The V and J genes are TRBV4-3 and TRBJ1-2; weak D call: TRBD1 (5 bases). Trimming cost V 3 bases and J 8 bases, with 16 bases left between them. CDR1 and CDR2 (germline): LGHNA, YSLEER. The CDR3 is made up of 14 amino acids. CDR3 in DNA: TGCGCCAGCAGCCAGAGCAGGGCCCGGGGGGGCTACACCTTC. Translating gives CASSQSRARGGYTF.

The CDR3 here is CAWSVASGRLSYNEQFF. CDR3 nucleotide sequence: TGTGCCTGGAGTGTGGCTAGCGGGCGGCTCTCCTACAATGAGCAGTTCTTC. This rearrangement joins TRBV30 to TRBJ2-1; 8 nucleotides align to TRBD2. Germline trimming cut 0 bases from V and 0 bases from J; bases unmatched to any gene: 7. This CDR3 spans 17 amino acids. CDR1 is GTSNPN and CDR2 is SVGIG in the germline V gene (reference sequence).

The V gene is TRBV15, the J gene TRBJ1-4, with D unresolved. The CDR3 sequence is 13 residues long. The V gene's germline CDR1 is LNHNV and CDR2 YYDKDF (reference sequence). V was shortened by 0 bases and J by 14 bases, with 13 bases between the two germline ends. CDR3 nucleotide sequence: TGTGCCACCAGCAGAGATCCGGAGGCACTCCTGTTTTTT. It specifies CATSRDPEALLFF.

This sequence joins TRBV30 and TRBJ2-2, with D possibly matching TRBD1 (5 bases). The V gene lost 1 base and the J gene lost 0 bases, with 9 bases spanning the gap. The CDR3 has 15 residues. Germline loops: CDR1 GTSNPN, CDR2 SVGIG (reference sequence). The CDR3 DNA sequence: TGTGCCTGGAGTGCGGACATAACGAACACCGGGGAGCTGTTTTTT. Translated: CAWSADITNTGELFF.

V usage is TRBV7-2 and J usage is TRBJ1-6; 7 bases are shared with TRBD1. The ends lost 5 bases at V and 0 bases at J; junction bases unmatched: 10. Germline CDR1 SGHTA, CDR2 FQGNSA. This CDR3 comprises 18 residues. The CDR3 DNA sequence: TGTGCCAGCAGCCCACAAGTAGGGGGCTCCTCCTATAATTCACCCCTCCACTTT. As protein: CASSPQVGGSSYNSPLHF.

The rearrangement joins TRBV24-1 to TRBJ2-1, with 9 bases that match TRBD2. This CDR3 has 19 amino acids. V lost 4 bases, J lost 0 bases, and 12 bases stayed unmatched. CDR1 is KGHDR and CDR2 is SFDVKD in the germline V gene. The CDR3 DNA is TGTGCCACCAGTGAAACGGCGGGAGGGCCCACGAGCTCCTACAATGAGCAGTTCTTC. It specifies CATSETAGGPTSSYNEQFF.